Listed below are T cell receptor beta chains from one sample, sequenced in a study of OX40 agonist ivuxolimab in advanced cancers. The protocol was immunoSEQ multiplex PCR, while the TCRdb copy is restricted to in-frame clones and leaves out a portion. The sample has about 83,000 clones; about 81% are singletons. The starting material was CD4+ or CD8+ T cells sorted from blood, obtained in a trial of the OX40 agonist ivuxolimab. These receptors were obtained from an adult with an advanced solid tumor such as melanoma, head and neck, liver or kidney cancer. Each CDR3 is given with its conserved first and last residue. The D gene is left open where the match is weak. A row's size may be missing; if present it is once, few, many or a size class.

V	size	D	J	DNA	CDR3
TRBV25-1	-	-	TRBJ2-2	TGTGCCAGCAGTCCTCGGAGGGACAGCGCGAACACCGGGGAGCTGTTTTTT	CASSPRRDSANTGELFF
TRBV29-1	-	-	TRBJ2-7	TGCAGCGTTGAAGATCGCACGGGCTACTCCTACGAGCAGTACTTC	CSVEDRTGYSYEQYF
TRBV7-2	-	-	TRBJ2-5	TGTGCCAGCAGCCCGACAGCGGGAGAGACCCAGTACTTC	CASSPTAGETQYF
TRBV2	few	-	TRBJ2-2	TGTGCCAGCAGGATGCGGACGTCCCTCCGCAACACCGGGGAGCTGTTTTTT	CASRMRTSLRNTGELFF
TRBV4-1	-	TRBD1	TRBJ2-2	TGCGCCAGCAGCCAAGTAGGCAGGACAGGGCCCAACACCGGGGAGCTGTTTTTT	CASSQVGRTGPNTGELFF
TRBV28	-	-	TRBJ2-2	TGTGCCAGCAAGAGGGGGGGAGACACCGGGGAGCTGTTTTTT	CASKRGGDTGELFF
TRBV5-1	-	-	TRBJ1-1	TGCGCCAGCAGCTTGGCCACGATCATGAACACTGAAGCTTTCTTT	CASSLATIMNTEAFF
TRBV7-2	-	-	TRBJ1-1	TGTGCCAGCACCCCCCTCGGGGCCATGAACACTGAAGCTTTCTTT	CASTPLGAMNTEAFF
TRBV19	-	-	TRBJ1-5	TGTGCCAGTAGTACAGGGGCTGGGCAGCCCCAGCATTTT	CASSTGAGQPQHF
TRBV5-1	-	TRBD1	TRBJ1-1	TGCGCCAGCAGCCTGGGACAGCTCATGAACACTGAAGCTTTCTTT	CASSLGQLMNTEAFF
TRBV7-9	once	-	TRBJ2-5	TGTGCCAGCAGCTTAGGATCGCCAGGCGAGGAGACCCAGTACTTC	CASSLGSPGEETQYF
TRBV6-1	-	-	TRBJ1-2	TGTGCCAGCAGTGAGTTCAGTTCGTCTGGCTACACCTTC	CASSEFSSSGYTF
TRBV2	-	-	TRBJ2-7	TGTGCCAGCGCCCTAGGGAAGGCCTACGAGCAGTACTTC	CASALGKAYEQYF
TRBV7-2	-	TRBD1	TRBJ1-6	TGTGCCAGCAGCTTAGTCACAGGGGTTACTAATTCACCCCTCCACTTT	CASSLVTGVTNSPLHF
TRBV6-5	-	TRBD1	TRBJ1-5	TGTGCCAGCAGTGACAGGGGTGCCGGGCCCCAGCATTTT	CASSDRGAGPQHF
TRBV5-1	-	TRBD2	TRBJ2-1	TGCGCCAGCAGCTTGGCTTTCCTTAGCGGGGGGGCGTACAATGAGCAGTTCTTC	CASSLAFLSGGAYNEQFF
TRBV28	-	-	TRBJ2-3	TGTGCCAGCAGTCGGGGACTTTCATTAGATACGCAGTATTTT	CASSRGLSLDTQYF
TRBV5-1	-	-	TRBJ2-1	TGCGCCAGCAGCTTGGAACCCTACAATGAGCAGTTCTTC	CASSLEPYNEQFF
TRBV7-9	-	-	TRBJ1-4	TGTGCCAGCAGACCTCTGGAGGAAAAACTGTTTTTT	CASRPLEEKLFF
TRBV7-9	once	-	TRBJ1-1	TGTGCCAGCAGCTTAGCCCCCTCTTTGCCTGAAGCTTTCTTT	CASSLAPSLPEAFF
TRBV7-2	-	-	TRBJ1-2	TGTGCCAGCAGCTTACCGATAGGCAACTATGGCTACACCTTC	CASSLPIGNYGYTF
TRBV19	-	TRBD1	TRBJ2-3	TGTGCCAGTGGACAGGCCACAGATACGCAGTATTTT	CASGQATDTQYF
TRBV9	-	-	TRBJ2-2	TGTGCCAGCAGCGATGTAGGGGCTGGACGGGAGCTGTTTTTT	CASSDVGAGRELFF
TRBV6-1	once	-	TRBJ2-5	TGTGCCAGCACCGGACAGCTCCAAGAGACCCAGTACTTC	CASTGQLQETQYF
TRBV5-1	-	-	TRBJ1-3	TGCGCCAGCAGCCCCAGGACACCCTCTGGAAACACCATATATTTT	CASSPRTPSGNTIYF
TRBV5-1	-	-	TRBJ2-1	TGCGCCAGCAGCTTACCGGGACTGATCAATGAGCAGTTCTTC	CASSLPGLINEQFF
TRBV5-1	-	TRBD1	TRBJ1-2	TGCGCCAGCAGCCCGGACAGGGGCTATGGCTACACCTTC	CASSPDRGYGYTF
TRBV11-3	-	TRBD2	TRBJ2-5	TGTGCCAGCAGCTTAGAAGGGACTACGGAAGAGACCCAGTACTTC	CASSLEGTTEETQYF
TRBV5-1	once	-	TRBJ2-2	TGCGCCAGCAGCTTGGGAGGTAGCGGATCAAGGGGGACCGGGGAGCTGTTTTTT	CASSLGGSGSRGTGELFF
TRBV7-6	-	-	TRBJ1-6	TGTGCCAGCAGCTTTGTCGAGGGAGATAATTCACCCCTCCACTTT	CASSFVEGDNSPLHF
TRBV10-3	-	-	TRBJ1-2	TGTGCCATCAGTGCCGTACAGGGATCGGGTGGCTACACCTTC	CAISAVQGSGGYTF
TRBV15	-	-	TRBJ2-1	TGTGCCTCAAACAGGTCCCCACAAAACAATGAGCAGTTCTTC	CASNRSPQNNEQFF
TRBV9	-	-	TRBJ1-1	TGTGCCAGCAGCGTGTCGACACAGGGGAACACTGAAGCTTTCTTT	CASSVSTQGNTEAFF
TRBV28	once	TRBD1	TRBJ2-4	TGTGCCAGCAGTACCGGGACAGGGGGCGCCAAAAACATTCAGTACTTC	CASSTGTGGAKNIQYF
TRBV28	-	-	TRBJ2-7	TGTGCCAGCAGAAAAACTCATTTGCGGGGTACCTACGAGCAGTACTTC	CASRKTHLRGTYEQYF
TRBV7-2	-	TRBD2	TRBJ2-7	TGTGCCAGCAGCCCACGGGGGGGCATGGGGGAGCAGTACTTC	CASSPRGGMGEQYF
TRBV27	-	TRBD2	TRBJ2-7	TGTGCCAGCAGTTTAATAGCGGGGGGCTACGAGCAGTACTTC	CASSLIAGGYEQYF
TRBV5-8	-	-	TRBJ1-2	TGTGCCACCAGCCTACGGCAGTTTTATGGCTACACCTTC	CATSLRQFYGYTF
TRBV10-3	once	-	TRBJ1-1	TGTGCCATCAGTGACCCAGGGGAATGGAGTGAAGCTTTCTTT	CAISDPGEWSEAFF
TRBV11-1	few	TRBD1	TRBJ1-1	TGTGCCAGCAGCTTAGCCACAGGGGGCACTGAAGCTTTCTTT	CASSLATGGTEAFF
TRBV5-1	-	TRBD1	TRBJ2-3	TGCGCCAGCAGCTTGGCCGACAGGGGGTCAGATACGCAGTATTTT	CASSLADRGSDTQYF
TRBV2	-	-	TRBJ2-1	TGTGCCAGCAGTGTAACACTAGCCGGTTCCTACAATGAGCAGTTCTTC	CASSVTLAGSYNEQFF
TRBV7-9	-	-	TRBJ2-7	TGTGCCAGCAGCTTAGGTGCGAAAACTAGTGAGCAGTACTTC	CASSLGAKTSEQYF
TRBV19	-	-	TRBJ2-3	TGTGCCAGTAGTGTAACAGGCACAGATACGCAGTATTTT	CASSVTGTDTQYF
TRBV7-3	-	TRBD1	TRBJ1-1	TGTGCCAGCAGCTCGACAGGGGTGATCACTGAAGCTTTCTTT	CASSSTGVITEAFF
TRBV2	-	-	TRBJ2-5	TGTGCCAGCATATTCGGACAAGGGGCAGGGGTCCAAGAGACCCAGTACTTC	CASIFGQGAGVQETQYF
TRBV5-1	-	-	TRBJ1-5	TGCGCCAGCTCACAGGGTTCTCCTAATCAGCCCCAGCATTTT	CASSQGSPNQPQHF
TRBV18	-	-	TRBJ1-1	TGTGCCAGCTCACCACCCAACTCGAACACTGAAGCTTTCTTT	CASSPPNSNTEAFF
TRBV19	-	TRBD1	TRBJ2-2	TGTGCCACCGACAGGGGGCCAACCGGGGAGCTGTTTTTT	CATDRGPTGELFF